This T cell receptor beta chain originates from a study of beta chain features in type 1 diabetes. Expressed TCRB transcripts were sequenced, since all the RNA that had been isolated was reverse transcribed. Repertoires were generated with immunoSEQ multiplex PCR, while TCRdb's copy carries only in-frame clones and drops some. The sample records around 12,000 clones, about half being singletons. Regarding the study as a whole: Possible PCR preference for shorter templates applied equally to patients and controls.

V trimming: 6 bases; J trimming: 2 bases; junction bases outside the gene matches: 7. CDR1 MNHEY and CDR2 SVGAGI come from the germline V gene. The CDR3 runs to 14 residues. As regards this clone: Its matching antigen is unknown.

This receptor was taken from a man between 18 and 35 years old in good health. The V gene is TRBV6-5, the J gene TRBJ2-7; 7 positions agree with TRBD1. The sample was stem cell memory CD4+ T cells from blood. The CDR3 sequence: CASSRDRVAYEQYF. The CDR3 DNA reads as TGTGCCAGCAGCCGCGACAGGGTTGCCTACGAGCAGTACTTC.